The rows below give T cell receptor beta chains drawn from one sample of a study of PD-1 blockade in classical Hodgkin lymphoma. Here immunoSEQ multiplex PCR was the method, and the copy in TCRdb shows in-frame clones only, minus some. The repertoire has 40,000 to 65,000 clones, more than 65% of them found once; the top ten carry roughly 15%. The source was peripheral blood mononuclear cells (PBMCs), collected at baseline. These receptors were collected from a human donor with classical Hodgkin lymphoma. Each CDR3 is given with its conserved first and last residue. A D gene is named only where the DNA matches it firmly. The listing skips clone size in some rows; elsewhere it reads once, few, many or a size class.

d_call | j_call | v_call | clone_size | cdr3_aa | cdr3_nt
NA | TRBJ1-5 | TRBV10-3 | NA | CAASKESNQPQHF | TGTGCCGCCTCTAAAGAAAGCAATCAGCCCCAGCATTTT
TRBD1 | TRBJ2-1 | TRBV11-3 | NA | CASSRTGAPFYNEQFF | TGTGCCAGCAGCCGAACAGGGGCCCCGTTCTACAATGAGCAGTTCTTC
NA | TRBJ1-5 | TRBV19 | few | CASSIWGYSNQPQHF | TGTGCCAGTAGTATTTGGGGATATAGCAATCAGCCCCAGCATTTT
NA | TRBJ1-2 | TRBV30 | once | CAWSGGPRGYTF | TGTGCCTGGAGTGGAGGGCCCCGTGGCTACACCTTC
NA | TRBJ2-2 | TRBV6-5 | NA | CASRPPDGNTGELFF | TGTGCCAGCAGGCCCCCGGACGGGAACACCGGGGAGCTGTTTTTT
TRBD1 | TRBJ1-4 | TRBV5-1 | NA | CASSLGQGEEKLFF | TGCGCCAGCAGCTTAGGACAGGGGGAGGAAAAACTGTTTTTT
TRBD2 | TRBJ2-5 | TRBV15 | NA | CATSREASGRETQYF | TGTGCCACCAGCAGAGAGGCTAGCGGGAGAGAGACCCAGTACTTC
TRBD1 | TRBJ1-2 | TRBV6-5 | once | CASSYSQTGARGYTF | TGTGCCAGCAGTTACTCCCAAACAGGGGCGCGTGGCTACACCTTC
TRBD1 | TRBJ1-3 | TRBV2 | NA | CASRAGQQTSGNTIYF | TGTGCCAGCAGAGCGGGACAGCAAACCTCTGGAAACACCATATATTTT
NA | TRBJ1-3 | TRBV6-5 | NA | CASSYSRSTGNTIYF | TGTGCCAGCAGTTACAGCAGGTCTACCGGAAACACCATATATTTT
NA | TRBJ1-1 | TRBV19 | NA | CASSVQELPEAFF | TGTGCCAGTAGTGTTCAGGAGTTGCCTGAAGCTTTCTTT
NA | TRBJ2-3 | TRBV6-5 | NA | CASSYSSGRDTQYF | TGTGCCAGCAGTTACTCGTCAGGCCGGGATACGCAGTATTTT
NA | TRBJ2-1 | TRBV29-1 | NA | CSVPPRRLGQNEQFF | TGCAGCGTCCCCCCAAGGAGACTAGGACAGAATGAGCAGTTCTTC
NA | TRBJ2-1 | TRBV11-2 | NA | CASSFGTANEQFF | TGTGCCAGCAGCTTCGGGACGGCCAATGAGCAGTTCTTC
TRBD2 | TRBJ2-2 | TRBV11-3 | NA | CASSRMGGTGELFF | TGTGCCAGCAGCCGTATGGGGGGGACCGGGGAGCTGTTTTTT
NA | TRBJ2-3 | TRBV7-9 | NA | CASSFGGSTDTQYF | TGTGCCAGCAGCTTTGGGGGCTCAACAGATACGCAGTATTTT